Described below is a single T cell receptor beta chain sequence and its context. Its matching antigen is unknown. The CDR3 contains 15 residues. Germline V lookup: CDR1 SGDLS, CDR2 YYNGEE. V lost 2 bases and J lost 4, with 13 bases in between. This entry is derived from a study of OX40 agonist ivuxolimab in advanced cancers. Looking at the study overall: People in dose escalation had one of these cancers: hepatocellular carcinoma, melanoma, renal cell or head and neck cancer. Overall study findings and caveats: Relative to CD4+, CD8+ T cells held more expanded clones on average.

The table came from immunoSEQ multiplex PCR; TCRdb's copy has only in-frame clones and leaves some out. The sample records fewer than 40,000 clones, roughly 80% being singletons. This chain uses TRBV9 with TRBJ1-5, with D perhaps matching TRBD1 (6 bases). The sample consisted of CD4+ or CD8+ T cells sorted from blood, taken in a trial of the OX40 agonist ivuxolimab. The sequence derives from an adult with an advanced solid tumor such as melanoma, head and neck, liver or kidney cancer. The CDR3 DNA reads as TGTGCCAGCAGCGTTCAGGGGCTGGGGAATCAGCCCCAGCATTTT. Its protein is CASSVQGLGNQPQHF.